This TCR beta chain was recorded in a study of blood T cell repertoires in COVID-19. Looking at the study overall: COVID-19 samples, acute and convalescent, were from the United States, Italy and Spain.

Germline V lookup: CDR1 LNHDA, CDR2 SQIVND (reference sequence). V was clipped by 6 bases and J by 0 bases, with 6 bases between them. The CDR3 sequence is 13 residues long. Authors' processing steps: Amplifying reference gene primers gave estimates of nucleated cell counts. The assay was immunoSEQ multiplex PCR, and TCRdb's table has in-frame clones only and misses some. That table supplies the V and J calls and clone size; D and trimming were determined from the DNA. The sample yields roughly 42,000 clones, about 85% seen once. This clonotype was sampled from a man aged 55 to 69 with acute or convalescent COVID-19. The sequencing sample was made of peripheral blood. The rearrangement uses TRBV19 and TRBJ1-3; no definite D call. CDR3 DNA: TGTGCCAGTAGCCAGAACTCTGGAAACACCATATATTTT. Its protein product is CASSQNSGNTIYF.